The 24 T cell receptor beta chains below come from one sample, sequenced in a study of cytomegalovirus exposure and HLA in healthy donors (dated by TCRdb to about 2017). Preparation of the library involved the immunoSEQ multiplex PCR assay. For the multiplex PCR, a mixture combining 60 forward primers for TCR Vbeta segments and 13 reverse primers for TCR Jbeta segments was used. The immuneACCESS repertoire file appears here via TCRdb, limited to in-frame rearrangements. These files lack a portion of the clones; in checked studies, under half of the deficit traces to unresolved V genes, and the cause of the others is not known. The sample table records approximately 150,000 clones; approximately 80% of these occur just once. The ten largest clones represent roughly 4.3% of the sample. Sequenced material: PBMCs. The receptor source for this set is a woman in her 40s in good health and CMV-seropositive.

This clone was found a few times. The chain links TRBV5-8 to TRBJ1-3, with no clear D. Germline CDR1 SGHTS, CDR2 YDEGEE. The length of the CDR3 is 13 residues. V was shortened by 4 bases and J by 3 bases, with 8 bases between the two germline ends. The CDR3 loop is CASSTRFGNTIYF. DNA of the CDR3: TGTGCCAGCAGCACCAGGTTTGGAAACACCATATATTTT.

The chain combines TRBV4-2 with TRBJ1-4, with D possibly TRBD1 on 5 matching bases. The germline V gene encodes CDR1 LGHNA and CDR2 YNFKEQ. V lost 0 bases, J lost 4 bases, and 9 bases lay in between. CDR3 length equals 15 residues. CDR3 residues: CASSQEGQGNEKLFF. Written as DNA, the CDR3 is TGTGCCAGCAGCCAAGAGGGGCAGGGTAATGAAAAACTGTTTTTT.

The chain joins TRBV7-8 to TRBJ2-7; D is undetermined. From germline, CDR1 is SGHVS and CDR2 FQNEAQ. CDR3 length: 13 residues. Trimming took off 1 base at V and 0 bases at J, with 4 bases between the two ends. CDR3 bases: TGTGCCAGCAGCTTAGACACCTCCTACGAGCAGTACTTC. Protein sequence: CASSLDTSYEQYF.

The chain is built from TRBV30 and TRBJ1-1, with D tentatively TRBD1 (5 bases). Trimming left V 5 bases short and J 1 base short, with 11 bases between. There are 13 residues in the CDR3. Germline CDR1 reads GTSNPN; CDR2 reads SVGIG (reference sequence). This chain's CDR3 is CAWDGAPNTEAFF. Written as DNA, the CDR3 is TGTGCCTGGGATGGGGCTCCGAACACTGAAGCTTTCTTT.

The CDR3 spells CASSLRTGNNEQFF. The CDR3 DNA follows: TGTGCCAGCAGCCTCAGGACTGGAAACAATGAGCAGTTCTTC. J is TRBJ2-1 and V is TRBV4-2, with a tentative D call TRBD2 (5 bases). The germline V gene encodes CDR1 LGHNA and CDR2 YNFKEQ. Trimming took off 4 bases at V and 5 bases at J, with 12 bases between the two ends. The CDR3 spans 14 residues.

This chain's CDR3 is CASRGDRDNSNLHF. CDR3 coding DNA: TGTGCCAGCCGGGGGGACAGGGACAATTCTAACCTCCACTTT. The chain combines TRBV7-9 with TRBJ1-6; 9 bases agree with TRBD1. Germline V lookup: CDR1 SEHNR, CDR2 FQNEAQ (reference sequence). The CDR3 is 14 residues long. With 8 bases clipped from V and 15 bases from J, the junction kept 14 bases outside the gene matches. The full variable domain, its missing parts supplied by reference TRBV7-9 and TRBJ1-6, is DTGVSQNPRHKITKRGQNVTFRCDPISEHNRLYWYRQTLGQGPEFLTYFQNEAQLEKSRLLSDRFSAERPKGSFSTLEIQRTEQGDSAMYLCASRGDRDNSNLHFGNGTRLTVT.

This sequence joins TRBV19 and TRBJ1-5; D may be TRBD1 (5 bases). V was cut by 5 bases and J by 1 base, with 15 bases left in between. This CDR3 spans 16 amino acids. Germline V gene sequence: CDR1 LNHDA, CDR2 SQIVND (reference sequence). The CDR3 DNA is TGTGCCAGTAGTCTCATACGGCGGGGGAGCAATCAGCCCCAGCATTTT. The encoded protein is CASSLIRRGSNQPQHF.

This clone was seen a few times. V gene TRBV28 combines with J gene TRBJ1-5; D is unresolved. Trimming stripped 10 bases from V and 2 bases from J, with 9 bases between. The CDR3 covers 12 residues. The germline gives CDR1 MDHEN, CDR2 SYDVKM. The CDR3 is CATLTGNQPQHF. The CDR3 nucleotides read TGTGCCACCCTGACTGGCAATCAGCCCCAGCATTTT. Full variable domain (outside the CDR3, taken from reference TRBV28 and TRBJ1-5): DVKVTQSSRYLVKRTGEKVFLECVQDMDHENMFWYRQDPGLGLRLIYFSYDVKMKEKGDIPEGYSVSREKKERFSLILESASTNQTSMYLCATLTGNQPQHFGDGTRLSIL.

Here the CDR3 reads CASSKRGGAQVYEQFF. The CDR3 DNA follows: TGTGCCAGCAGCAAAAGAGGGGGGGCGCAGGTCTATGAGCAGTTCTTC. The chain has TRBV21-1 and TRBJ2-1; TRBD2 is the table's D call, not checked against the DNA. TRBV21-1 is assigned pseudogene status. The CDR3 consists of 16 residues.

The chain employs TRBV15 and TRBJ1-5; TRBD1 aligns across 7 bases. J gave up 4 bases and V 3 bases, and 9 bases lay outside the gene matches. The CDR3 has 16 residues. CDR1 is LNHNV and CDR2 is YYDKDF in the germline V gene (reference sequence). The CDR3 sequence: CATSSKTGIVNQPQHF. The CDR3, as DNA: TGTGCCACCAGCAGTAAGACAGGGATAGTGAATCAGCCCCAGCATTTT.

The sample holds one count of this clone. V gene TRBV7-9 combines with J gene TRBJ2-3; no clear D. This CDR3 region has 15 residues. Trimming pared 6 bases from V and 8 bases from J, leaving 21 bases between. Germline V gene data show CDR1 as SEHNR and CDR2 as FQNEAQ (reference sequence). The CDR3 coding sequence is TGTGCCAGCAGTCAAACCGGGTCGATAGGCGCTACGCAGTATTTT. This codes for CASSQTGSIGATQYF. Filled out from reference TRBV7-9 and TRBJ2-3, the complete variable domain reads DTGVSQNPRHKITKRGQNVTFRCDPISEHNRLYWYRQTLGQGPEFLTYFQNEAQLEKSRLLSDRFSAERPKGSFSTLEIQRTEQGDSAMYLCASSQTGSIGATQYFGPGTRLTVL.

The chain combines TRBV6-6 with TRBJ2-7; TRBD1 matches 7 bases. V gave up 4 bases and J gave up 4 bases; unmatched junction bases: 10. The CDR3 has 15 amino acids. Germline V gene sequence: CDR1 MNHNY, CDR2 SVGAGI (reference sequence). As DNA, the CDR3 is TGTGCCAGCAGTTCCATCCGGGACAGAGATTACGAGCAGTACTTC. Protein product: CASSSIRDRDYEQYF.

This chain links TRBV15 with TRBJ1-2; perhaps TRBD1 as D (5 bases). This CDR3 spans 15 amino acids. Trimming pared 0 bases from V and 5 bases from J, leaving 13 bases between. The germline gives CDR1 LNHNV, CDR2 YYDKDF (reference sequence). The CDR3 bases are TGTGCCACCAGCAGAGACCACGGGGGGTTTTATGGCTACACCTTC. This codes for CATSRDHGGFYGYTF.

This sequence joins TRBV7-2 and TRBJ2-1, with TRBD2 matching over 7 bases. The CDR3 is 15 amino acids. Germline V CDR1 and CDR2: SGHTA, FQGNSA. V was clipped by 8 bases and J by 4 bases; unmatched bases: 11. The CDR3 reads CASGPDGGSYNEQFF. CDR3 nucleotide sequence: TGTGCCAGCGGGCCTGACGGGGGGTCTTACAATGAGCAGTTCTTC.

J is TRBJ2-1 and V is TRBV11-2; 8 bases line up with TRBD1. Trimming removed 4 bases from V and 2 bases from J; junction bases left unmatched: 1. The CDR3 runs 14 residues. In germline, CDR1 is SGHAT, CDR2 FQNNGV. The CDR3 sequence is CASSWDRTYNEQFF. The CDR3 region has the DNA TGTGCCAGCAGCTGGGACAGGACCTACAATGAGCAGTTCTTC.

The chain employs TRBV30 and TRBJ1-4; TRBD1 matches 10 bases. Trimming at V came to 3 bases and at J to 5 bases, leaving 3 bases not matched to a gene. Germline lookup yields CDR1 GTSNPN and CDR2 SVGIG (reference sequence). This CDR3 spans 14 amino acids. CDR3: CAWSLTGGNEKLFF. The CDR3 DNA reads TGTGCCTGGAGCTTGACAGGGGGCAATGAAAAACTGTTTTTT.

The V gene is TRBV10-3, the J gene TRBJ2-2; weak D call: TRBD2 (5 bases). This CDR3 spans 14 amino acids. Germline V gene sequence: CDR1 ENHRY, CDR2 SYGVKD. The V end lost 4 bases, the J end lost 2 bases, and 8 bases lay between the germline ends. For the CDR3, the DNA is TGTGCCATCAGTGGGGGAGTCAACACCGGGGAGCTGTTTTTT. Its translation is CAISGGVNTGELFF.

A few counts support this clone. The V gene is TRBV30, the J gene TRBJ1-1; 9 positions match TRBD1. Trimming at V came to 0 bases and at J to 11 bases, leaving 10 bases not matched to a gene. Germline V lookup: CDR1 GTSNPN, CDR2 SVGIG (reference sequence). The CDR3 covers 14 residues. In DNA form, the CDR3 reads TGTGCCTGGAGTGTAGGGACAGGGCCCGTTGGGGCTTTCTTT. It is translated as CAWSVGTGPVGAFF.

The genes are TRBV11-2 and TRBJ2-2; unclear D gene. CDR3 length: 11 amino acids. The V and J ends lost 5 bases and 5 bases respectively, with 3 bases between them. The germline V gene has CDR1 SGHAT and CDR2 FQNNGV. The CDR3 DNA reads TGTGCCAGCAGCCCGACCGGGGAGCTGTTTTTT. It codes for CASSPTGELFF.

The V call is TRBV28, the J call TRBJ2-1; no clear D gene. The CDR3 is made up of 15 amino acids. CDR1 is MDHEN and CDR2 is SYDVKM in the germline V gene. V shed 3 bases and J shed 1 base, with 10 bases lying between them. CDR3 DNA sequence: TGTGCCAGCAGTTTTCGTAGCCGGTCCTACAATGAGCAGTTCTTC. Protein sequence: CASSFRSRSYNEQFF.

The rearrangement joins TRBV2 to TRBJ1-5, with unresolved D. CDR1 is SNHLY, CDR2 FYNNEI, per germline. The CDR3 consists of 14 residues. V dropped 2 bases and J dropped 7 bases, with 12 bases sitting between them. In DNA, the CDR3 is TGTGCCAGCAGTGAACGCGGGTACGGCCAGCCCCAGCATTTT. This translates into CASSERGYGQPQHF.

This clone showed up just once. The chain joins TRBV18 to TRBJ1-2; the match to TRBD1 covers 8 bases. Germline trimming cut 6 bases from V and 6 bases from J; bases unmatched to any gene: 9. This CDR3 has 14 amino acids. Germline CDR1 is KGHSH and CDR2 is LQKENI. CDR3 nucleotide sequence: TGTGCCAGCTCCCCCGCAGGGGGCACGGATGGCTACACCTTC. As protein: CASSPAGGTDGYTF.

This clone was counted between two and nine times. The V call is TRBV6-5, the J call TRBJ2-6; D perhaps matches TRBD2 (5 bases). Trimming shortened V by 8 bases and J by 0 bases, and 8 bases separated the two germline ends. CDR1 and CDR2 (germline): MNHEY, SVGAGI. This CDR3 region has 14 residues. The CDR3 reads CASRGSSGANVLTF. In DNA form, the CDR3 reads TGTGCCAGCCGAGGGAGCTCTGGGGCCAACGTCCTGACTTTC.

In its sample, this clone was seen once. The V call is TRBV10-3, the J call TRBJ2-1, with TRBD1 matching 10 bases. Germline V gives CDR1 ENHRY, CDR2 SYGVKD. This CDR3 has 14 amino acids. V lost 6 bases, J lost 3 bases, and 2 bases stayed unmatched. The CDR3 spells CAIRDRGDYNEQFF. CDR3 DNA: TGTGCCATCAGGGACAGGGGGGACTACAATGAGCAGTTCTTC.